Each of the 20 T cell receptor beta chains below was sequenced from the same sample in a study of blood T cell repertoires in COVID-19. The table came from immunoSEQ multiplex PCR; TCRdb's copy has only in-frame clones and leaves some out. The sample lists around 200,000 clones, around 84% seen once, with about 4.1% in the top ten. The sequenced sample was peripheral blood. The origin of the receptors is a man over 45 with acute or convalescent COVID-19.

This CDR3 is CSVEERTVSNYGYTF. The CDR3 DNA reads as TGCAGCGTTGAAGAACGGACAGTATCTAACTATGGCTACACCTTC. This chain connects TRBV29-1 to TRBJ1-2; perhaps TRBD1 as D (6 bases). Germline V gives CDR1 SQVTM, CDR2 ANQGSEA. The CDR3 is 15 amino acids. V was clipped by 0 bases and J by 0 bases, with 11 bases between them.

The chain recombines TRBV27 with TRBJ1-4; TRBD1 aligns across 7 bases. Germline CDR1 reads MNHEY; CDR2 reads SMNVEV (reference sequence). The CDR3 has 14 amino acids. The V segment lost 6 bases and the J segment 8 bases; nucleotides outside the gene matches: 9. CDR3 nucleotide sequence: TGTGCCAGCAGGGTACTAGGGGGCGAAGAAAAACTGTTTTTT. Protein sequence: CASRVLGGEEKLFF. Variable domain in full (rest from reference TRBV27 and TRBJ1-4): EAQVTQNPRYLITVTGKKLTVTCSQNMNHEYMSWYRQDPGLGLRQIYYSMNVEVTDKGDVPEGYKVSRKEKRNFPLILESPSPNQTSLYFCASRVLGGEEKLFFGSGTQLSVL.

The DNA for the CDR3 is TGTGCCAGCAGCGACCGGGAGCAAGGTGAAAAACTGTTTTTT. Its protein is CASSDREQGEKLFF. The chain couples TRBV7-9 to TRBJ1-4; D is uncertain. Germline CDR1 SEHNR, CDR2 FQNEAQ (reference sequence). V lost 5 bases and J lost 7, with 14 bases in between. The CDR3 runs to 14 residues.

The CDR3 sequence is CASSSGTGGTEAFF. The CDR3 DNA reads as TGCGCCAGCAGCTCCGGGACAGGGGGCACTGAAGCTTTCTTT. The chain recombines TRBV5-1 with TRBJ1-1; 11 bases match TRBD1. V lost 3 bases, J lost 4 bases, and 2 bases stayed unmatched. Germline assignment: CDR1 SGHRS and CDR2 YFSETQ. The CDR3 runs to 14 residues. Supplemented by reference TRBV5-1 and TRBJ1-1, the full variable domain reads KAGVTQTPRYLIKTRGQQVTLSCSPISGHRSVSWYQQTPGQGLQFLFEYFSETQRNKGNFPGRFSGRQFSNSRSEMNVSTLELGDSALYLCASSSGTGGTEAFFGQGTRLTVV.

V usage is TRBV18 and J usage is TRBJ1-1; possible D gene TRBD1, 5 bases. CDR3 length equals 15 residues. V lost 3 bases to trimming and J lost 0 bases, with 11 bases between them. Germline V gene lookup returns CDR1 KGHSH and CDR2 LQKENI. The CDR3 sequence: CASSPDIGMNTEAFF. In DNA, the CDR3 is TGTGCCAGCTCACCGGACATTGGAATGAACACTGAAGCTTTCTTT.

The chain couples TRBV6-5 to TRBJ1-5; TRBD1 is a possible D gene (5 bases). V dropped 5 bases and J dropped 7 bases, with 15 bases sitting between them. The germline V gene encodes CDR1 MNHEY and CDR2 SVGAGI. CDR3 length: 14 residues. The CDR3 loop is CASSLTGVGQPQHF. In DNA form, the CDR3 reads TGTGCCAGCAGTCTTACAGGCGTGGGGCAGCCCCAGCATTTT.

The chain couples TRBV3-1 (or the pseudogene TRBV3-2) to TRBJ1-2; weak D call: TRBD1 (5 bases). This CDR3 is 17 amino acids long. V lost 5 bases, J lost 1 base, and 20 bases lay in between. Per germline, CDR1 LGHDT and CDR2 YNNKEL (reference sequence). CDR3 sequence (DNA): TGTGCCAGCAGCTCCCAGGTGCGGGGCGGCCTTAACTATGGCTACACCTTC. This gives the protein CASSSQVRGGLNYGYTF.

The rearrangement links TRBV2 to TRBJ1-1; 7 positions agree with TRBD1. The V segment lost 1 base and the J segment 8 bases; nucleotides outside the gene matches: 4. This CDR3 contains 13 residues. Germline CDR1 and CDR2: SNHLY and FYNNEI. Here the CDR3 DNA reads TGTGCCAGCAGTGAAGGGGGACAGATAGAAGCTTTCTTT. Its protein product is CASSEGGQIEAFF. Based on the CDR3 plus reference TRBV2 and TRBJ1-1, the full variable domain is EPEVTQTPSHQVTQMGQEVILRCVPISNHLYFYWYRQILGQKVEFLVSFYNNEISEKSEIFDDQFSVERPDGSNFTLKIRSTKLEDSAMYFCASSEGGQIEAFFGQGTRLTVV.

The chain links TRBV6-4 to TRBJ1-1; D gene uncertain. Trimming cost V 5 bases and J 1 base, with 8 bases left between them. The CDR3 consists of 13 residues. Germline V gene sequence: CDR1 MRHNA, CDR2 SNTAGT. The CDR3 loop is CASSPRGNTEAFF. The CDR3 coding sequence is TGTGCCAGCAGTCCCCGGGGGAACACTGAAGCTTTCTTT.

This clone occurred once. The rearrangement joins TRBV5-5 to TRBJ2-7, with a weak D call TRBD2 (5 bases). V lost 1 base and J lost 0, with 14 bases in between. The CDR3 extends over 16 amino acids. CDR1 and CDR2 from the germline V gene are SGHKS and YYEKEE (reference sequence). CDR3 bases: TGTGCCAGCAGCTTGTGGGCGGGCGGTAGCTCCTACGAGCAGTACTTC. Translation gives CASSLWAGGSSYEQYF. Combining the CDR3 with reference TRBV5-5 and TRBJ2-7 gives the whole variable domain DAGVTQSPTHLIKTRGQQVTLRCSPISGHKSVSWYQQVLGQGPQFIFQYYEKEERGRGNFPDRFSARQFPNYSSELNVNALLLGDSALYLCASSLWAGGSSYEQYFGPGTRLTVT.

The chain combines TRBV6-2 or TRBV6-3 with TRBJ1-1, with TRBD1 matching over 7 bases. The CDR3 sequence is 16 residues long. Germline assignment: CDR1 MNHEY and CDR2 SVGEGT. V shed 2 bases and J 5 bases; nucleotides not matched to a gene: 11. The CDR3 reads CASSYPGQLGHTEAFF. CDR3 DNA: TGTGCCAGCAGTTACCCGGGACAGTTGGGGCATACTGAAGCTTTCTTT.

This clone has a single count. A junction end diverges from the germline sequence, so it may reflect a read error. The chain recombines TRBV5-1 with TRBJ1-1; D perhaps matches TRBD1 (6 bases). The CDR3 is made up of 14 amino acids. Germline V gene lookup returns CDR1 SGHRS and CDR2 YFSETQ. For the CDR3, the DNA is TGCGCCGGCAGCTCCGCACAGGGAGCCACTGAAGCTTTCTTT. It is translated as CAGSSAQGATEAFF. Full variable domain (outside the CDR3, taken from reference TRBV5-1 and TRBJ1-1): KAGVTQTPRYLIKTRGQQVTLSCSPISGHRSVSWYQQTPGQGLQFLFEYFSETQRNKGNFPGRFSGRQFSNSRSEMNVSTLELGDSALYLCAGSSAQGATEAFFGQGTRLTVV.

The chain joins TRBV4-2 to TRBJ2-7, with TRBD2 as a possible D gene (6 bases). V was trimmed by 0 bases and J by 3 bases, leaving 18 bases between them. The CDR3 is made up of 17 amino acids. Germline CDR1 reads LGHNA; CDR2 reads YNFKEQ. CDR3 nucleotides: TGTGCCAGCAGCCAAGATCGAGTAGCGGCCCCTATCTACGAGCAGTACTTC. Protein product: CASSQDRVAAPIYEQYF.

The chain employs TRBV7-9 and TRBJ1-4, with TRBD1 matching over 7 bases. This CDR3 has 14 residues. J gave up 8 bases and V 5 bases, and 8 bases lay outside the gene matches. CDR1 is SEHNR, CDR2 FQNEAQ, per germline (reference sequence). CDR3 nucleotides: TGTGCCAGCAGCCTAGGGACAGTAAGGGAAAAACTGTTTTTT. This sequence encodes CASSLGTVREKLFF.

This clone has a single count. The chain joins TRBV5-1 to TRBJ1-6; 9 nucleotides agree with TRBD1. This CDR3 has 14 residues. V shed 3 bases and J 7 bases; nucleotides not matched to a gene: 2. CDR1 and CDR2 from the germline V gene are SGHRS and YFSETQ. This CDR3 is CASSSGTGNSPLHF. As DNA, the CDR3 is TGCGCCAGCAGCTCCGGGACAGGGAATTCACCCCTCCACTTT. The whole variable domain, remainder taken from reference TRBV5-1 and TRBJ1-6, is KAGVTQTPRYLIKTRGQQVTLSCSPISGHRSVSWYQQTPGQGLQFLFEYFSETQRNKGNFPGRFSGRQFSNSRSEMNVSTLELGDSALYLCASSSGTGNSPLHFGNGTRLTVT.

V and J are TRBV9 and TRBJ2-3; tentative D call: TRBD1 (6 bases). V gave up 0 bases and J gave up 4 bases, with 15 bases separating them. Germline-derived CDR1 and CDR2 are SGDLS and YYNGEE. This CDR3 comprises 16 residues. CDR3 DNA: TGTGCCAGCAGCGTAGGGACTCAGGGGTCCCCAGATACGCAGTATTTT. It translates to CASSVGTQGSPDTQYF.

This chain links TRBV27 with TRBJ1-2; D gene ambiguous. V was cut by 5 bases and J by 3 bases, with 10 bases left in between. CDR3 length: 13 residues. Germline CDR1 reads MNHEY; CDR2 reads SMNVEV (reference sequence). CDR3 protein: CASSRLGDYGYTF. The CDR3 DNA is TGTGCCAGCAGTCGCCTCGGGGACTATGGCTACACCTTC.

V gene TRBV3-1 (or the pseudogene TRBV3-2) combines with J gene TRBJ1-1; D remains ambiguous. Germline values: CDR1 LGHDT, CDR2 YNNKEL (reference sequence). The CDR3 length is 14 residues. The V end lost 0 bases, the J end lost 1 base, and 6 bases lay between the germline ends. The CDR3 DNA reads TGTGCCAGCAGCCAAGAAACAGAGAACACTGAAGCTTTCTTT. This sequence encodes CASSQETENTEAFF.

This clone was seen more than once but under ten times. The chain is built from TRBV25-1 and TRBJ1-2; perhaps TRBD1 as D (6 bases). This CDR3 contains 12 residues. Germline CDR1 MGHDK, CDR2 SYGVNS. The V gene lost 2 bases and the J gene lost 5 bases, with 6 bases spanning the gap. The CDR3 is CASSERGYGYTF. CDR3 DNA: TGTGCCAGCAGTGAAAGGGGGTATGGCTACACCTTC.

V gene TRBV27 combines with J gene TRBJ2-2, with D tentatively TRBD2 (5 bases). The V gene's germline CDR1 is MNHEY and CDR2 SMNVEV (reference sequence). The V end was cut by 6 bases, the J end by 0 bases, with 14 bases between. The CDR3 sequence is 16 residues long. CDR3 in amino acids: CASRGGGLTNTGELFF. The DNA of the CDR3 is TGTGCCAGCAGGGGCGGAGGTTTGACGAACACCGGGGAGCTGTTTTTT.